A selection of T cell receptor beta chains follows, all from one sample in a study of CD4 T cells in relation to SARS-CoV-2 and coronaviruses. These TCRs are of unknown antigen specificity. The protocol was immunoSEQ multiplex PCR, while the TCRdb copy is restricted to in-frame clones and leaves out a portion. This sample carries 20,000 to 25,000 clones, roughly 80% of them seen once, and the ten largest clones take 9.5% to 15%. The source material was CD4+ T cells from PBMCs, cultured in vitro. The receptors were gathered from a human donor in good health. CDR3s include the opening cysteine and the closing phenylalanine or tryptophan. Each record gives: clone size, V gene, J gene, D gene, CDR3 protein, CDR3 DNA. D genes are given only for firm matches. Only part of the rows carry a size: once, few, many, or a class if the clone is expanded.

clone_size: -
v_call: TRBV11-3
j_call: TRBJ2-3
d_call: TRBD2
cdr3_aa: CASSLGSSGGSDTQYF
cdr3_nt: TGTGCCAGCAGCCTAGGGTCGAGCGGGGGTTCAGATACGCAGTATTTT

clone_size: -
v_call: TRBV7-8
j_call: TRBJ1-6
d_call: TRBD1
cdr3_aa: CASSSGQGHNSPLHF
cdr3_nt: TGTGCCAGCAGCTCGGGACAGGGCCATAATTCACCCCTCCACTTT

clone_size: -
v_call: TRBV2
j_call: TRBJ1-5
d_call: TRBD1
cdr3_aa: CASKQGGQPQHF
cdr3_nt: TGTGCCAGTAAACAGGGGGGTCAGCCCCAGCATTTT

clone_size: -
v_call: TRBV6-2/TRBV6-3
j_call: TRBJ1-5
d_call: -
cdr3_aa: CASSLRGNGGLNQPQHF
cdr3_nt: TGTGCCAGCAGCCTAAGAGGGAATGGGGGGCTAAATCAGCCCCAGCATTTT

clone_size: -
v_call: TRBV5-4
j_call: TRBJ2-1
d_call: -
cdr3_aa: CASQDRTYNEQFF
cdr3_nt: TGTGCCAGCCAGGACAGAACATACAATGAGCAGTTCTTC

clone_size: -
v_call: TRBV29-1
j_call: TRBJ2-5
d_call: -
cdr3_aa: CSVEGLVIQETQYF
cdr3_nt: TGCAGCGTTGAGGGTTTAGTGATCCAAGAGACCCAGTACTTC

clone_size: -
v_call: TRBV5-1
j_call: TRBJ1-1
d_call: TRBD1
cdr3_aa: CASSPGQVFMNTEAFF
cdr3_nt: TGCGCCAGCAGCCCGGGACAGGTCTTCATGAACACTGAAGCTTTCTTT

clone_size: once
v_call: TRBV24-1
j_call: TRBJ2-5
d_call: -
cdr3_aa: CATSSGVGELNQETQYF
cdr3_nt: TGTGCCACCAGTTCGGGGGTGGGGGAACTGAACCAAGAGACCCAGTACTTC

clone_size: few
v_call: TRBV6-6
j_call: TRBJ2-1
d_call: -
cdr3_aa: CASRPSGRGSLDEQFF
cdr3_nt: TGTGCCAGCAGGCCCAGTGGCAGGGGATCCTTGGATGAGCAGTTCTTC

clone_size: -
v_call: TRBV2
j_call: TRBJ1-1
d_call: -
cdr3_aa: CASKALGDTEAFF
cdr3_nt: TGTGCCAGCAAGGCCCTAGGAGACACTGAAGCTTTCTTT

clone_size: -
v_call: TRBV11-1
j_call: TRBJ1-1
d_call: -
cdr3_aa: CASSLEWTPNTEAFF
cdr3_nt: TGTGCCAGCAGCTTAGAGTGGACACCGAACACTGAAGCTTTCTTT

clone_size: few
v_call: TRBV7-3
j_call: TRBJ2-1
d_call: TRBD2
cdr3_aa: CASSLSGGSGNEQFF
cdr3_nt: TGTGCCAGCAGCTTAAGTGGCGGGAGTGGCAATGAGCAGTTCTTC

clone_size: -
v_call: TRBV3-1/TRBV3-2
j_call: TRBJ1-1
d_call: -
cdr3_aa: CASSPGNTEAFF
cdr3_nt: TGTGCCAGCAGCCCCGGGAACACTGAAGCTTTCTTT

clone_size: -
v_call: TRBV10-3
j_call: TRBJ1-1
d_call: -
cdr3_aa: CAISAGSTEAFF
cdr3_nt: TGTGCCATCAGTGCGGGGAGCACTGAAGCTTTCTTT

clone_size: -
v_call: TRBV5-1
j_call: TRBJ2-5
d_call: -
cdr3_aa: CASSYQETQYF
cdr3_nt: TGCGCCAGCAGCTACCAAGAGACCCAGTACTTC

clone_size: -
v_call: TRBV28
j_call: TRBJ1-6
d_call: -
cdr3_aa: CASSTLTESSPLHF
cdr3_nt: TGTGCCAGCAGTACTCTAACAGAGTCTTCACCCCTCCACTTT

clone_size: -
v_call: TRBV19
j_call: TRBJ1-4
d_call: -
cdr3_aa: CASSIREKLFF
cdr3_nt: TGTGCCAGTAGTATACGGGAAAAACTGTTTTTT

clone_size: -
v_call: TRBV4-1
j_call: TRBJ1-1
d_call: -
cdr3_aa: CASSQDRGKLNTEAFF
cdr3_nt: TGCGCCAGCAGCCAAGATCGCGGCAAATTGAACACTGAAGCTTTCTTT

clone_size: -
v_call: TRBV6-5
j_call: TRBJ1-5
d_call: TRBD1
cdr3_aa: CASDETGEGNQPQHF
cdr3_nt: TGTGCCAGCGACGAGACAGGGGAGGGCAATCAGCCCCAGCATTTT

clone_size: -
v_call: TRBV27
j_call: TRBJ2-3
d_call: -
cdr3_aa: CASSLSAEGTDTQYF
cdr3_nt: TGTGCCAGCAGTTTATCGGCTGAGGGGACAGATACGCAGTATTTT

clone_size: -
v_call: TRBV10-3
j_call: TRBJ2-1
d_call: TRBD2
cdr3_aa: CAISASKTSGRVGNEQFF
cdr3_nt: TGTGCCATCAGTGCTTCTAAGACTAGCGGGAGAGTAGGGAATGAGCAGTTCTTC

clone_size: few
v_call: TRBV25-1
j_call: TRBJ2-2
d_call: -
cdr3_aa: CASSTQGGLFF
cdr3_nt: TGTGCCAGCAGTACTCAAGGAGGGCTGTTTTTT

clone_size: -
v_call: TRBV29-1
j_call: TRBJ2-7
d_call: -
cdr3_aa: CSVGPRVGPYEQYF
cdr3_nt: TGCAGCGTTGGGCCCAGAGTGGGACCCTACGAGCAGTACTTC

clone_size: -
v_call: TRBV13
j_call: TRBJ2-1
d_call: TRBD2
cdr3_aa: CASSSPGTSGSNEQFF
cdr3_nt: TGTGCCAGCAGCTCCCCCGGGACTAGCGGGAGCAATGAGCAGTTCTTC

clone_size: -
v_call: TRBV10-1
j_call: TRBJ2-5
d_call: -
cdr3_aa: CASSESRVGETQYF
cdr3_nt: TGCGCCAGCAGTGAGAGTAGGGTCGGGGAGACCCAGTACTTC

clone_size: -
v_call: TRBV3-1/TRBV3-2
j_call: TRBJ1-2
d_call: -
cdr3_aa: CASSQGASLYGYTF
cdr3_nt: TGTGCCAGCAGCCAGGGAGCTTCTCTCTATGGCTACACCTTC

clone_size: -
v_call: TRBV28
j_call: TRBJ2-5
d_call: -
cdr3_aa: CASSSPAVGSQETQYF
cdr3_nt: TGTGCCAGCAGTTCCCCCGCGGTAGGGAGCCAAGAGACCCAGTACTTC

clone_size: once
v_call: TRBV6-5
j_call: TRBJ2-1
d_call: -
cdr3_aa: CASSTQGGDEQFF
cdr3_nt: TGTGCCAGCAGTACCCAGGGGGGGGATGAGCAGTTCTTC

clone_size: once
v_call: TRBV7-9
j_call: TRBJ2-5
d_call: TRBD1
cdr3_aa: CASSPGTGKETQYF
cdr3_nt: TGTGCCAGCAGCCCCGGGACAGGGAAGGAGACCCAGTACTTC

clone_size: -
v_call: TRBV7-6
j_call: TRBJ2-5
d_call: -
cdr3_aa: CASSLMAVSWETQYF
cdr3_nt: TGTGCCAGCAGCTTAATGGCCGTTAGTTGGGAGACCCAGTACTTC

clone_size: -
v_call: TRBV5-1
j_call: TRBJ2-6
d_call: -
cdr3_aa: CASSRLGTLTGANVLTF
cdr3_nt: TGCGCCAGCAGCAGACTAGGGACCTTGACTGGGGCCAACGTCCTGACTTTC

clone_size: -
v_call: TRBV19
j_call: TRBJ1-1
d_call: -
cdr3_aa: CASSMRGDTEAFF
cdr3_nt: TGTGCCAGTAGTATGCGGGGCGACACTGAAGCTTTCTTT

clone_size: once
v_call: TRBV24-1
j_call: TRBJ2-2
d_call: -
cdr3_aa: CATSDAVANTGELFF
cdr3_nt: TGTGCCACCAGTGACGCCGTCGCGAACACCGGGGAGCTGTTTTTT

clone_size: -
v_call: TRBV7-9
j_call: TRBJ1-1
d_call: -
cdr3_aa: CASSLSPQGAFF
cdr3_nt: TGTGCCAGCAGCTTAAGCCCCCAGGGAGCTTTCTTT

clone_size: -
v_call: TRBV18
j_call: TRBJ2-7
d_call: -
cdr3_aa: CASSRTADNYEQYF
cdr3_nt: TGTGCCAGCTCACGGACCGCGGACAACTACGAGCAGTACTTC

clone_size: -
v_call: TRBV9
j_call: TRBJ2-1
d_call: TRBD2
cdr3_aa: CASSVNPYGKREFNEQFF
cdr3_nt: TGTGCCAGCAGCGTAAATCCCTATGGAAAGCGGGAGTTCAATGAGCAGTTCTTC

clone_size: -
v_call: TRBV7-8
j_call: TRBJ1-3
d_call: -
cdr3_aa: CASSLARGSGGNTIYF
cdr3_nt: TGTGCCAGCAGCTTAGCGCGGGGTTCGGGAGGAAACACCATATATTTT

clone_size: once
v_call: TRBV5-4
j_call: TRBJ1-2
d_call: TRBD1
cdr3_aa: CASSPGGERQGSSGYTF
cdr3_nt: TGTGCCAGCAGCCCGGGGGGCGAGAGACAGGGTAGCAGCGGCTACACCTTC

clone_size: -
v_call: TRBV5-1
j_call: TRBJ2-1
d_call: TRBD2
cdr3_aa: CATNTTSGSFNEQFF
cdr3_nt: TGCGCCACCAACACTACTAGCGGGAGTTTCAATGAGCAGTTCTTC

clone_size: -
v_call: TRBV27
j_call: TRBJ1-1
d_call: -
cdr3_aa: CASSFLGHSVNTEAFF
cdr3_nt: TGTGCCAGCAGTTTTTTGGGGCATTCTGTGAACACTGAAGCTTTCTTT

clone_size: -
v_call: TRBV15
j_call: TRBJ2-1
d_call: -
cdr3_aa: CATSRDYDSYNEQFF
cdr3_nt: TGTGCCACCAGCAGAGACTACGACTCCTACAATGAGCAGTTCTTC

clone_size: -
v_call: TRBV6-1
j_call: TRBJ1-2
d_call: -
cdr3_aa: CASSDPGLPSYTF
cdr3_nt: TGTGCCAGCAGTGACCCGGGCCTCCCTTCCTACACCTTC

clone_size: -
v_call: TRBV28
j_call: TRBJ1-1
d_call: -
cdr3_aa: CASSTPGRLNTEAFF
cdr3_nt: TGTGCCAGCAGTACCCCTGGACGGCTGAACACTGAAGCTTTCTTT

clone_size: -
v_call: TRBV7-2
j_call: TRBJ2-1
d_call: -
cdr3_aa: CASSLSPTGWVHDEQFF
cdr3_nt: TGTGCCAGCAGCTTATCCCCCACAGGGTGGGTTCACGATGAGCAGTTCTTC

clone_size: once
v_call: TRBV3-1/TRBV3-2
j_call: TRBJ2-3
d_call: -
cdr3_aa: CASSPRVAGPDTQYF
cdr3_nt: TGTGCCAGCAGCCCCCGGGTAGCAGGGCCGGATACGCAGTATTTT

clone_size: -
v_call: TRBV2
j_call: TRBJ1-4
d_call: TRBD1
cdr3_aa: CASSEAGTGGEKLFF
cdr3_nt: TGTGCCAGCAGTGAGGCCGGGACAGGGGGCGAAAAACTGTTTTTT

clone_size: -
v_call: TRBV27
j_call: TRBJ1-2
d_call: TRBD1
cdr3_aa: CASSLGQGAYYGYTF
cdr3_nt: TGTGCCAGCAGTTTAGGTCAGGGGGCCTACTATGGCTACACCTTC

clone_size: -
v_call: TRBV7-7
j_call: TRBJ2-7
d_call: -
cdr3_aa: CASSLQPNTEGFTYEQYF
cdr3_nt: TGTGCCAGCAGCTTACAGCCCAACACCGAGGGGTTTACCTACGAGCAGTACTTC

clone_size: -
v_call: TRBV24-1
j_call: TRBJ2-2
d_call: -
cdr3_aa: CATSDLMKGAGELFF
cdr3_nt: TGTGCCACCAGTGATCTTATGAAGGGGGCCGGGGAGCTGTTTTTT